Shown below are 30 T cell receptor beta chains from a single sample sequenced in a study of identical twins. TCRdb ran MiXCR on the 5' RACE reads and lists one entry per CDR3 protein. The table lists 150,000 or so distinct CDR3 sequences, roughly 3.3% of them singletons. Sequenced sample: memory T cells sorted from blood. The receptors were gathered from a man aged 18 to 35 in good health.

The V call is TRBV2, the J call TRBJ1-1, with 7 positions matching TRBD1. In germline, CDR1 is SNHLY, CDR2 FYNNEI. J gave up 5 bases and V 6 bases, and 6 bases lay outside the gene matches. The CDR3 is 13 residues long. CDR3 residues: CASRGQIWTEAFF. Written as DNA, the CDR3 is TGTGCCAGCAGGGGACAGATATGGACTGAAGCTTTCTTT.

This clonotype was seen at least ten times. The chain employs TRBV2 and TRBJ2-2; maybe TRBD1 (5 bases). Germline V gives CDR1 SNHLY, CDR2 FYNNEI. Between the trimmed V and J ends, which lost 7 bases and 4 bases, there was a span of 16 bases. The CDR3 is 15 residues long. CDR3 protein: CASKVITGATGELFF. The CDR3 DNA is TGTGCCAGCAAGGTGATTACAGGAGCCACCGGGGAGCTGTTTTTT.

There are many counts of this clonotype. The chain couples TRBV12-3 or TRBV12-4 to TRBJ2-2, with D perhaps TRBD1 (7 bases). V lost 3 bases, J lost 7 bases, and 15 bases lay in between. The CDR3 length is 15 residues. The CDR3 nucleotides read TGTGCCAGCAGTTTCTCGGAGGGGGCAGGCGGGGAGCTGTTTTTT. Encoded protein: CASSFSEGAGGELFF.

The table lists this clonotype with many counts. The rearrangement links TRBV5-1 to TRBJ2-5, with 12 bases fitting TRBD2. This CDR3 is 16 amino acids long. Trimming took 3 bases from V and 5 from J; bases not matched to a gene: 8. Per the germline V gene, CDR1 is SGHRS and CDR2 is YFSETQ. The DNA of the CDR3 is TGCGCCAGCAGCTCGACTAGCGGGAGTAACATGGAGACCCAGTACTTC. It is translated as CASSSTSGSNMETQYF.

This clonotype showed up many times. The V and J genes are TRBV4-2 and TRBJ2-1; possibly TRBD2 for D (5 bases). The V gene's germline CDR1 is LGHNA and CDR2 YNFKEQ. The CDR3 contains 16 residues. Trimming stripped 0 bases from V and 8 bases from J, with 17 bases between. In nucleotides, the CDR3 is TGTGCCAGCAGCCAAGAAGCTGCTAGCACGGACTATGAGCAGTTCTTC. Residues: CASSQEAASTDYEQFF.

This clonotype has a count of ten or more. This sequence joins TRBV24-1 and TRBJ2-1, with a possible D match to TRBD1 (6 bases). CDR1 is KGHDR, CDR2 SFDVKD, per germline. V lost 5 bases to trimming and J lost 9 bases, with 13 bases between them. The CDR3 has 13 amino acids. The CDR3 region is CATSGAGGGEQFF. DNA of the CDR3: TGTGCCACCAGTGGGGCTGGGGGCGGTGAGCAGTTCTTC.

This clonotype appeared many times. This chain uses TRBV20-1 with TRBJ2-3, with D uncertain. Germline V gene data show CDR1 as DFQATT and CDR2 as SNEGSKA (reference sequence). The V gene lost 8 bases and the J gene lost 0 bases, with 12 bases spanning the gap. The CDR3 sequence is 13 residues long. The CDR3 region has the DNA TGCAGTACCAGCCAACCCAGCACAGATACGCAGTATTTT. Amino acids: CSTSQPSTDTQYF.

This clonotype has at least ten counts. The chain links TRBV5-5 to TRBJ2-5; weak D call: TRBD2 (5 bases). V lost 2 bases and J 7 bases, leaving 15 bases between the germline ends. Germline CDR1 is SGHKS and CDR2 is YYEKEE (reference sequence). This CDR3 is built from 14 residues. The CDR3 DNA is TGTGCCAGCAGCTTTGGGCCCGGGGTGGGGACCCAGTACTTC. Translation: CASSFGPGVGTQYF.

This clonotype was observed at least ten times. The chain couples TRBV29-1 to TRBJ1-5; the D is unclear. Germline values: CDR1 SQVTM, CDR2 ANQGSEA. This CDR3 comprises 11 residues. The CDR3 loop is CTLHSNQPQHF. CDR3 DNA sequence: TGCACCCTCCATAGCAATCAGCCCCAGCATTTT.

This clonotype occurred many times. The chain is built from TRBV12-3 or TRBV12-4 and TRBJ1-5, with unresolved D. This CDR3 is 15 amino acids long. Trimming shortened V by 6 bases and J by 5 bases, and 17 bases separated the two germline ends. This chain's CDR3 is CASRIGRGTDQPQHF. The CDR3 DNA follows: TGTGCCAGCAGAATTGGACGGGGTACCGATCAGCCCCAGCATTTT.

This clonotype was detected a few times. The rearrangement uses TRBV6-5 and TRBJ1-2; D might be TRBD1 (6 bases). The CDR3 runs 17 residues. V was trimmed by 0 bases and J by 2 bases, leaving 16 bases between them. From germline, CDR1 is MNHEY and CDR2 SVGAGI. Here the CDR3 reads CASSYSRGGASNYGYTF. The CDR3, as DNA: TGTGCCAGCAGTTACTCAAGGGGGGGCGCTTCCAACTATGGCTACACCTTC.

This clonotype was observed at least ten times. The chain combines TRBV5-1 with TRBJ2-1; no clear D gene. The CDR3 spans 12 residues. V was trimmed by 1 base and J by 5 bases, leaving 4 bases between them. The V gene's germline CDR1 is SGHRS and CDR2 YFSETQ. CDR3 amino acids: CASSLNDNEQFF. DNA of the CDR3: TGCGCCAGCAGCTTGAACGACAATGAGCAGTTCTTC.

This clonotype has a count of ten or more. The V call is TRBV7-9, the J call TRBJ1-1; D is ambiguous. V was trimmed by 7 bases and J by 3 bases, leaving 15 bases between them. This CDR3 region has 14 residues. Germline assignment: CDR1 SEHNR and CDR2 FQNEAQ (reference sequence). The CDR3 is CASIWGNGDTEAFF. DNA for the CDR3: TGTGCCAGCATTTGGGGAAACGGAGACACTGAAGCTTTCTTT.

Ten or more counts support this clonotype. The V and J genes are TRBV19 and TRBJ1-5, with 11 positions matching TRBD1. V trimming: 7 bases; J trimming: 3 bases; junction bases outside the gene matches: 5. The CDR3 is 15 residues long. Germline-derived CDR1 and CDR2 are LNHDA and SQIVND (reference sequence). The CDR3 nucleotides are TGTGCCAGTATAGGACAGGGGGCGGACAATCAGCCCCAGCATTTT. Its translation is CASIGQGADNQPQHF. The full variable domain, completed using reference TRBV19 and TRBJ1-5, is DGGITQSPKYLFRKEGQNVTLSCEQNLNHDAMYWYRQDPGQGLRLIYYSQIVNDFQKGDIAEGYSVSREKKESFPLTVTSAQKNPTAFYLCASIGQGADNQPQHFGDGTRLSIL.

This clonotype was counted many times. This rearrangement joins TRBV2 to TRBJ2-2; 15 bases fit TRBD2. This CDR3 has 17 amino acids. In germline, CDR1 is SNHLY, CDR2 FYNNEI. Trimming took 8 bases from V and 0 from J; bases not matched to a gene: 4. In DNA form, the CDR3 reads TGTGCCAGCCAAGGACTAGCGGGAGGGGCGAACACCGGGGAGCTGTTTTTT. Protein: CASQGLAGGANTGELFF.

This clonotype was detected many times. The chain uses TRBV27 and TRBJ1-2; possible D gene TRBD1, 5 bases. The germline V and J ends were trimmed by 5 bases and 0 bases, with 19 bases remaining between them. Germline loops: CDR1 MNHEY, CDR2 SMNVEV (reference sequence). The CDR3 length is 17 residues. The CDR3 protein is CASSKGSLKSSNYGYTF. Here the CDR3 DNA reads TGTGCCAGCAGTAAGGGGTCCCTTAAGTCGTCTAACTATGGCTACACCTTC.

This clonotype was picked up many times. The junction departs from the called germline gene at one end, perhaps through a read error. V usage is TRBV20-1 and J usage is TRBJ1-5; D is perhaps TRBD1 (5 bases). Germline V gene sequence: CDR1 DFQATT, CDR2 SNEGSKA (reference sequence). The CDR3 has 13 amino acids. The CDR3 reads CSARGAQIQPQHF. The CDR3 region has the DNA TGCAGTGCCAGAGGGGCACAAATCCAGCCCCAGCATTTT.

In its sample, this clonotype was seen many times. The chain combines TRBV7-9 with TRBJ2-5, with D hard to call. V lost 7 bases and J 5 bases, leaving 11 bases between the germline ends. Germline CDR1 SEHNR, CDR2 FQNEAQ (reference sequence). The length of the CDR3 is 12 residues. CDR3 bases: TGTGCCAGCAAGGAAGTAGGGGAGACCCAGTACTTC. It specifies CASKEVGETQYF. The full variable domain, in which reference TRBV7-9 and TRBJ2-5 provide the parts outside the CDR3, is DTGVSQNPRHKITKRGQNVTFRCDPISEHNRLYWYRQTLGQGPEFLTYFQNEAQLEKSRLLSDRFSAERPKGSFSTLEIQRTEQGDSAMYLCASKEVGETQYFGPGTRLLVL.

This clonotype has ten or more counts. The chain couples TRBV29-1 to TRBJ2-4, with 7 nucleotides matching TRBD2. V trimming: 5 bases; J trimming: 5 bases; junction bases outside the gene matches: 3. CDR1 SQVTM and CDR2 ANQGSEA come from the germline V gene. CDR3 length: 12 amino acids. CDR3 in DNA: TGCAGCGTTCTCGCGGGAGAAAACATTCAGTACTTC. This sequence encodes CSVLAGENIQYF.

This clonotype was detected many times. The chain links TRBV12-3 or TRBV12-4 to TRBJ2-3; D is unclear. The CDR3 runs to 17 residues. The ends were cut back, 1 base at V and 0 bases at J, with 14 bases in the middle. In DNA form, the CDR3 reads TGTGCCAGCAGTTTAGGTTCGTGGATAAACAGCACAGATACGCAGTATTTT. Its protein is CASSLGSWINSTDTQYF.

This clonotype has ten or more counts. The chain uses TRBV27 and TRBJ2-1; 11 positions agree with TRBD2. V lost 5 bases, J lost 10 bases, and 7 bases stayed unmatched. Per germline, CDR1 MNHEY and CDR2 SMNVEV (reference sequence). This CDR3 contains 14 residues. CDR3: CASSPTVAGGEQFF. CDR3 nucleotides: TGTGCCAGCAGTCCGACCGTAGCGGGAGGGGAGCAGTTCTTC.

This clonotype came up a few times. The chain is built from TRBV6-2 or TRBV6-3 and TRBJ2-7; 9 nucleotides match TRBD1. The CDR3 totals 18 residues. V trimming: 2 bases; J trimming: 4 bases; junction bases outside the gene matches: 15. Germline-derived CDR1 and CDR2 are MNHEY and SVGEGT. In nucleotides, the CDR3 is TGTGCCAGCAGTTACCCCATTGACGGACAGGGGCCAAGGTACGAGCAGTACTTC. This translates into CASSYPIDGQGPRYEQYF.

The chain recombines TRBV19 with TRBJ1-2, with no clear D. Germline CDR1 is LNHDA and CDR2 is SQIVND (reference sequence). The CDR3 is 15 residues long. Between the trimmed V and J ends, which lost 4 bases and 3 bases, there was a span of 15 bases. In nucleotides, the CDR3 is TGTGCCAGTAGTACCCCAGGATTTCCCTACTATGGCTACACCTTC. Encoded protein: CASSTPGFPYYGYTF.

This clonotype was seen many times. The V and J genes are TRBV5-4 and TRBJ2-3; possibly TRBD1 for D (5 bases). The CDR3 length is 13 residues. With 7 bases removed from V and 4 bases from J, the gap between germline ends came to 13 bases. Germline CDR1 reads SGHNT; CDR2 reads YYREEE (reference sequence). CDR3 protein: CASHAGPPDTQYF. The DNA of the CDR3 is TGTGCCAGCCATGCAGGGCCCCCAGATACGCAGTATTTT.

This clonotype was seen ten or more times. This rearrangement joins TRBV20-1 to TRBJ1-5, with D possibly TRBD1 on 6 matching bases. Germline assignment: CDR1 DFQATT and CDR2 SNEGSKA (reference sequence). This CDR3 region has 15 residues. Between the trimmed V and J ends, which lost 6 bases and 6 bases, there was a span of 21 bases. The CDR3 region is CSAEFQGRQGQPQHF. The CDR3, as DNA: TGCAGTGCCGAGTTTCAGGGGCGTCAGGGTCAGCCCCAGCATTTT.

This clonotype was seen only once. The chain joins TRBV11-2 to TRBJ2-5; D assignment may be TRBD1 or TRBD2 (5 bases each). Germline assignment: CDR1 SGHAT and CDR2 FQNNGV. V was cut by 4 bases and J by 3 bases, with 15 bases left in between. This CDR3 has 15 amino acids. The CDR3 DNA reads TGTGCCAGCAGCTCACTGAGGGGCAAGGAAGAGACCCAGTACTTC. It codes for CASSSLRGKEETQYF.

The table lists this clonotype with many counts. The V and J genes are TRBV28 and TRBJ2-2; 14 nucleotides line up with TRBD2. The CDR3 has 17 residues. CDR1 and CDR2 from the germline V gene are MDHEN and SYDVKM. V was clipped by 3 bases and J by 5 bases; unmatched bases: 5. The CDR3 nucleotides are TGTGCCAGCAGTTTCGGACTAGCGGGAGGAAAGACCGGGGAGCTGTTTTTT. It yields the protein CASSFGLAGGKTGELFF.

This clonotype was counted at least ten times. The chain couples TRBV20-1 to TRBJ2-1; D perhaps matches TRBD2 (5 bases). The germline gives CDR1 DFQATT, CDR2 SNEGSKA (reference sequence). Trimming shortened V by 0 bases and J by 0 bases, and 9 bases separated the two germline ends. This CDR3 has 15 residues. The CDR3 nucleotides read TGCAGTGCTAGAGATATAGCGAGCTCCTACAATGAGCAGTTCTTC. Its protein is CSARDIASSYNEQFF.

This clonotype was picked up many times. This chain links TRBV7-9 with TRBJ1-2; D is ambiguous. The germline V gene has CDR1 SEHNR and CDR2 FQNEAQ (reference sequence). Deletions cut 1 base from V and 6 bases from J, with 18 bases between. CDR3 size: 16 residues. The CDR3 DNA follows: TGTGCCAGCAGCTTAGATCCCCGGGGAAGGCGGGATGGCTACACCTTC. Protein product: CASSLDPRGRRDGYTF.

This clonotype occurred many times. One junction end does not reproduce the germline sequence, and a read error may be involved. The V and J genes are TRBV20-1 and TRBJ2-7; 10 bases line up with TRBD2. Looked up from germline, CDR1 is DFQATT and CDR2 is SNEGSKA (reference sequence). This CDR3 region has 13 residues. CDR3 coding DNA: TGCAGTGCTAGGTCCTTCTCGGGACTAGCGAGCAGTTTC. Translation gives CSARSFSGLASSF.